The clone carrying this T cell receptor beta chain was detected only a few times. The data are from a study of blood T cell repertoires in COVID-19. Study-wide background: Collection of acute and convalescent COVID-19 samples took place in the United States, Italy and Spain. PBMCs, B-cell-depleted T cells, or T cells provided the cDNA or gDNA that made up the material.

Germline CDR1 reads PRHDT; CDR2 reads FYEKMQ (reference sequence). The CDR3 runs 15 residues. Trimming took 4 bases from V and 1 from J; bases not matched to a gene: 5. In the original analysis: Estimation of nucleated cell counts relied on the amplification of reference gene primers. Sequencing used immunoSEQ multiplex PCR; TCRdb keeps in-frame clones, though not all of them. That table gives V, J and clone size, and the DNA gave D and trimming. The data contain about 240,000 clones, approximately 90% of them singletons. The receptor comes from a man in his sixties who had recovered from COVID-19. The rearrangement uses TRBV13 and TRBJ1-1; 8 bases align to TRBD1. Sequencing was done on a sample of peripheral blood. The CDR3 sequence: CASSYRDRPNTEAFF. CDR3 sequence (DNA): TGTGCCAGCAGCTACCGGGACAGGCCGAACACTGAAGCTTTCTTT.